This T cell receptor beta chain was identified in a study of blood T cell repertoires in COVID-19. Study at large: Sites across the United States, Italy and Spain contributed samples from acute and convalescent COVID-19. PBMCs, B-cell-depleted T cells, or T cells were the source of the cDNA or gDNA that made up the material.

How the authors handled the data: Reference gene primer amplification gave nucleated cell count estimates. Some clones are missing from TCRdb's copy, which holds only in-frame ones; the method was immunoSEQ multiplex PCR. The V and J calls and clone size were taken over from that table, and D and trimming were inferred from the DNA. The table has more than 40,000 clones, 80% to 90% seen once. Germline V lookup: CDR1 SNHLY, CDR2 FYNNEI. The CDR3 loop spans 12 amino acids. The germline V and J ends were trimmed by 6 bases and 5 bases, with 10 bases remaining between them. Source material: peripheral blood. The chain has TRBV2 and TRBJ1-2, with D hard to call. This receptor was taken from a woman older than 75 with acute or convalescent COVID-19. Written as DNA, the CDR3 is TGTGCCAGCAGCGGTGGTGAATATGGCTACACCTTC. It codes for CASSGGEYGYTF.